This T cell receptor beta chain was identified during a study of blood T cell repertoires in COVID-19. About the research overall: Nucleic acid was either cDNA or gDNA, and it came from T cells, B-cell-depleted T cells, or PBMCs.

As handled by the study authors: Estimation of nucleated cell counts was performed using reference gene primer amplification. Assay: immunoSEQ multiplex PCR; the TCRdb copy retains only in-frame clones and omits some. V and J calls and clone size are given by that table; D and trimming were obtained from the DNA. The sample consists of some 100,000 clones, over 75% of them appearing once. Per the germline V gene, CDR1 is SNHLY and CDR2 is FYNNEI. Trimming took off 3 bases at V and 6 bases at J, with 15 bases between the two ends. This CDR3 is built from 14 residues. Sequenced sample: peripheral blood. V is TRBV2 and J is TRBJ2-7; perhaps TRBD1 as D (6 bases). This receptor was taken from a woman in her forties or fifties with acute or convalescent COVID-19. The CDR3 DNA follows: TGTGCCAGCAGTGAGGGCAGGGGTATGGGCGAGCAGTACTTC. Protein sequence: CASSEGRGMGEQYF.